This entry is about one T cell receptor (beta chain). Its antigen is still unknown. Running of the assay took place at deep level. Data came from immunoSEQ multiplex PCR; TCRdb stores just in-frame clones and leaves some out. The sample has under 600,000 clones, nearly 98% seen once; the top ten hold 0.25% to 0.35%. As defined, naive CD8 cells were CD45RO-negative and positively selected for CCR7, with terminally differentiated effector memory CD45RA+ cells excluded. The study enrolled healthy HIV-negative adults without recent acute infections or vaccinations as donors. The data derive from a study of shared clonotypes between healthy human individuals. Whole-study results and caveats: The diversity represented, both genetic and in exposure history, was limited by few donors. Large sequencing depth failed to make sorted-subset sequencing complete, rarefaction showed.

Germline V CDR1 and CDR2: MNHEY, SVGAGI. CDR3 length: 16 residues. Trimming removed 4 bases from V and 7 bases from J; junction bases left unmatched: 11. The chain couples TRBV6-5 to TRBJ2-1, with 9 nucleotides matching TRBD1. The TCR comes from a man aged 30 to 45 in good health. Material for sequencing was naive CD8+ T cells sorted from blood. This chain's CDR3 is CASSFLKTGGMNEQFF. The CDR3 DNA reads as TGTGCCAGCAGTTTCTTGAAGACAGGGGGGATGAATGAGCAGTTCTTC.